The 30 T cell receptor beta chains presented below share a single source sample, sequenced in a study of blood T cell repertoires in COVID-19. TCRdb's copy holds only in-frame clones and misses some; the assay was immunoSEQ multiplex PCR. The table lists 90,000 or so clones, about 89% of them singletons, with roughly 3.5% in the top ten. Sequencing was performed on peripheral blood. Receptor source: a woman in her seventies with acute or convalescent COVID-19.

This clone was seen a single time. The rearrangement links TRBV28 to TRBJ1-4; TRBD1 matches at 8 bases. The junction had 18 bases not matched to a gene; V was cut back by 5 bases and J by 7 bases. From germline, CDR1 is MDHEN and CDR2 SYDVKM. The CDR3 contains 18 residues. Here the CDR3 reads CASSSPVQGAKFGEKLFF. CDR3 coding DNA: TGTGCCAGCAGTAGTCCGGTGCAGGGGGCGAAGTTCGGTGAAAAACTGTTTTTT.

The CDR3 here is CASSLLVTDTQYF. CDR3 sequence (DNA): TGTGCCAGCAGCTTACTCGTCACAGATACGCAGTATTTT. The rearrangement links TRBV7-6 to TRBJ2-3; D uncertain. V shed 2 bases and J shed 2 bases, with 5 bases lying between them. The CDR3 sequence is 13 residues long. CDR1 is SGHVS and CDR2 is FNYEAQ in the germline V gene.

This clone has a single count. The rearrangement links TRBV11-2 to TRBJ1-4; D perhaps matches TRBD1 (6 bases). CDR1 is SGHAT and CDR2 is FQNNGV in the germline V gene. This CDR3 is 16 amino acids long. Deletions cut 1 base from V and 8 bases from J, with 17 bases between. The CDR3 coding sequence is TGTGCCAGCAGCTTAGGGGCGGGAGACAGGAAGGAAAAACTGTTTTTT. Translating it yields CASSLGAGDRKEKLFF.

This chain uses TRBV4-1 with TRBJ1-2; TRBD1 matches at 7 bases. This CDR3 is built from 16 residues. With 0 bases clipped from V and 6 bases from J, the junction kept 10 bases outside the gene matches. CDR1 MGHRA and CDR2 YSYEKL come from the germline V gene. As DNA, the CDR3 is TGCGCCAGCAGCCAAGAACCCCGTCCAGGGGGAAATGGCTACACCTTC. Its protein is CASSQEPRPGGNGYTF.

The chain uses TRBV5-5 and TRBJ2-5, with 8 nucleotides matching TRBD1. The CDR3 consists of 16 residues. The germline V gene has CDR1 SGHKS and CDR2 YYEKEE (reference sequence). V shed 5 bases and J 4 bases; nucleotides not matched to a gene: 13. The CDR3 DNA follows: TGTGCCAGCAGTCGGCAGGGGGCGCCGGATCTAGAGACCCAGTACTTC. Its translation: CASSRQGAPDLETQYF.

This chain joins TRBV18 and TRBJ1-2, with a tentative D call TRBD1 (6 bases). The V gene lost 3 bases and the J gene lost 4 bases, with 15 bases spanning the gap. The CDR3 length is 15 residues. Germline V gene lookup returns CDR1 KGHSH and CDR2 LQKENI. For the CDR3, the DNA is TGTGCCAGCTCACCTTCTGGACAGATTTTCTATGGCTACACCTTC. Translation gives CASSPSGQIFYGYTF. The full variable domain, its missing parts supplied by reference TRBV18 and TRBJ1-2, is NAGVMQNPRHLVRRRGQEARLRCSPMKGHSHVYWYRQLPEEGLKFMVYLQKENIIDESGMPKERFSAEFPKEGPSILRIQQVVRGDSAAYFCASSPSGQIFYGYTFGSGTRLTVV.

The CDR3 region has the DNA TGTGCCAGCAGTTTACGACACACGAACACTGAAGCTTTCTTT. Amino acids: CASSLRHTNTEAFF. This chain connects TRBV28 to TRBJ1-1; D gene uncertain. Germline V lookup: CDR1 MDHEN, CDR2 SYDVKM. This CDR3 is built from 14 residues. Trimming took off 2 bases at V and 1 base at J, with 8 bases between the two ends.

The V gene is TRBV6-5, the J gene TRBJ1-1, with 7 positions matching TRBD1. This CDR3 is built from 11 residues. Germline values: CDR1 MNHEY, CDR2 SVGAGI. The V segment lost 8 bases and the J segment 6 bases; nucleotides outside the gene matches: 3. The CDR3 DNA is TGTGCCAGCCAGGGGGAGGCTGAAGCTTTCTTT. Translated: CASQGEAEAFF.

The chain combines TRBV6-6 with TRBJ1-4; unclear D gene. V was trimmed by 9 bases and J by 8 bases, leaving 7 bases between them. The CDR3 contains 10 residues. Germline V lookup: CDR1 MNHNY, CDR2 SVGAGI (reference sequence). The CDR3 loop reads CARHREKLFF. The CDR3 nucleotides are TGTGCCAGACACCGAGAAAAACTGTTTTTT.

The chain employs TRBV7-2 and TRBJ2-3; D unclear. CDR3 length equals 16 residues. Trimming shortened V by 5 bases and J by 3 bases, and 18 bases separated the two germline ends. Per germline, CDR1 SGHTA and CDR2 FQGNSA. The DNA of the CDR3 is TGTGCCAGCAGCGCCAGGCGTGGTGGGTTGACAGATACGCAGTATTTT. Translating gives CASSARRGGLTDTQYF.

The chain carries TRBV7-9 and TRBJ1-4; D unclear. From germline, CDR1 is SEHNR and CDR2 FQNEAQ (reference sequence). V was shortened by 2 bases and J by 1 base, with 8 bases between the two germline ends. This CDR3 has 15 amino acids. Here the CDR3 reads CASSLIELTNEKLFF. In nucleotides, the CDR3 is TGTGCCAGCAGCTTAATCGAGTTAACTAATGAAAAACTGTTTTTT. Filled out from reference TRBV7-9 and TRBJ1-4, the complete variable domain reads DTGVSQNPRHKITKRGQNVTFRCDPISEHNRLYWYRQTLGQGPEFLTYFQNEAQLEKSRLLSDRFSAERPKGSFSTLEIQRTEQGDSAMYLCASSLIELTNEKLFFGSGTQLSVL.

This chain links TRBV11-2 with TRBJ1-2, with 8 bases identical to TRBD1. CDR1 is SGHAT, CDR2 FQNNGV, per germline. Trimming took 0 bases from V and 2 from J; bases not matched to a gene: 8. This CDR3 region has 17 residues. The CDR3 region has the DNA TGTGCCAGCAGCTTAGATCAAAGCCAGGGGGCGAACTATGGCTACACCTTC. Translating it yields CASSLDQSQGANYGYTF.

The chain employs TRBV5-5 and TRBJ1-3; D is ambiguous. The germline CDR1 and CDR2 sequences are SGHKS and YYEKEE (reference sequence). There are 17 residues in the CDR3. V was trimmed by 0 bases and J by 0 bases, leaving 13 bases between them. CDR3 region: CASSLARTFASGNTIYF. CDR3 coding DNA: TGTGCCAGCAGCTTGGCCCGAACTTTCGCCTCTGGAAACACCATATATTTT.

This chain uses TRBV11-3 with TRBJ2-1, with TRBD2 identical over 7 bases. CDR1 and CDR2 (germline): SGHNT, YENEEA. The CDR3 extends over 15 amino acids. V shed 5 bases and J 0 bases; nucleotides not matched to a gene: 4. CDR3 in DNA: TGTGCCAGCAGCCCTAGCGGAAGCTCCTACAATGAGCAGTTCTTC. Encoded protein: CASSPSGSSYNEQFF.

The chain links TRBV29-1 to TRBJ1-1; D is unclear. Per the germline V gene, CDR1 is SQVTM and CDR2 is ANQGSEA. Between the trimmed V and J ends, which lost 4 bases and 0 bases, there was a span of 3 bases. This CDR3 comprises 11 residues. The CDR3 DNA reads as TGCAGCGTTGGGCTGAACACTGAAGCTTTCTTT. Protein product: CSVGLNTEAFF. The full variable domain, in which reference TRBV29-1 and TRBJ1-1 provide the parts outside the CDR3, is SAVISQKPSRDICQRGTSLTIQCQVDSQVTMMFWYRQQPGQSLTLIATANQGSEATYESGFVIDKFPISRPNLTFSTLTVSNMSPEDSSIYLCSVGLNTEAFFGQGTRLTVV.

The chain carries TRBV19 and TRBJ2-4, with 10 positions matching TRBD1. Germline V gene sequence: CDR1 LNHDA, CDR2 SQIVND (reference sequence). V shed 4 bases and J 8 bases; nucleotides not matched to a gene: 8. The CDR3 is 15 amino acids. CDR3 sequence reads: CASSRRDRGSDIQYF. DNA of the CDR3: TGTGCCAGTAGTAGGCGGGACAGGGGATCGGACATTCAGTACTTC. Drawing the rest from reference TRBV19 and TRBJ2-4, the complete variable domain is DGGITQSPKYLFRKEGQNVTLSCEQNLNHDAMYWYRQDPGQGLRLIYYSQIVNDFQKGDIAEGYSVSREKKESFPLTVTSAQKNPTAFYLCASSRRDRGSDIQYFGAGTRLSVL.

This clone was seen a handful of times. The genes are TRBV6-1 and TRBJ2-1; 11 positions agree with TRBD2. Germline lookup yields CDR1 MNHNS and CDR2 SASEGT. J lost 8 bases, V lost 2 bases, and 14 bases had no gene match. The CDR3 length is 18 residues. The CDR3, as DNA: TGTGCCAGCAGTGAAACGCTGATATCCGGGACTAGCGGCCATGAGCAGTTCTTC. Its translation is CASSETLISGTSGHEQFF.

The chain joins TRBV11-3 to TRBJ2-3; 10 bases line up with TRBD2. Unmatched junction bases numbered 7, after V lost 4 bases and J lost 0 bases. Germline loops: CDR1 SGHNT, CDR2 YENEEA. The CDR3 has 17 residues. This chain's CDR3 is CASSYRRLAGSTDTQYF. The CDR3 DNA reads TGTGCCAGCAGCTACCGAAGACTAGCGGGTAGCACAGATACGCAGTATTTT.

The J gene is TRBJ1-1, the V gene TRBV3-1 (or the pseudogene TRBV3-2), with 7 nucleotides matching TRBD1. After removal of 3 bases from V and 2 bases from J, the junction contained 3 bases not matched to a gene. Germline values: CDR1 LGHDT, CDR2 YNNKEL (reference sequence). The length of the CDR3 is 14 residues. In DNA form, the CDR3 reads TGTGCCAGCAGCCAGAGACAGGGAAACACTGAAGCTTTCTTT. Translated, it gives CASSQRQGNTEAFF.

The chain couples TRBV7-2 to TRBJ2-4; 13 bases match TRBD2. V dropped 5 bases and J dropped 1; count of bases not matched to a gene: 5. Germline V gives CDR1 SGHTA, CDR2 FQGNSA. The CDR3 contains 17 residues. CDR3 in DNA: TGTGCCAGCAGCGAAGGACTAGCGGGGGTGGCCAAAAACATTCAGTACTTC. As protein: CASSEGLAGVAKNIQYF.

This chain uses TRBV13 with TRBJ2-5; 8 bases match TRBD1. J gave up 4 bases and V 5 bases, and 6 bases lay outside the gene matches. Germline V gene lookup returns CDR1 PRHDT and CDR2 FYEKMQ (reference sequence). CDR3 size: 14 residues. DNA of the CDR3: TGTGCCAGCAGCAGGACAGGGTCGGGAGAGACCCAGTACTTC. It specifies CASSRTGSGETQYF.

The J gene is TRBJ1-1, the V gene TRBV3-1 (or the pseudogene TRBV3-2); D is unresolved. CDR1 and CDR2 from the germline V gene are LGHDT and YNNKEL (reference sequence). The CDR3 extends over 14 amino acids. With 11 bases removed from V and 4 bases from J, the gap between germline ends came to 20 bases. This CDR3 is CAVSRAGIGTEAFF. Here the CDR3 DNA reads TGTGCCGTCAGCCGGGCGGGGATTGGCACTGAAGCTTTCTTT.

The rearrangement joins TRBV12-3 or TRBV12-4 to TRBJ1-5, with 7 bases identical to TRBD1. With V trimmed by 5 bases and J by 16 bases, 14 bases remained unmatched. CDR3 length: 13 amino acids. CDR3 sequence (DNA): TGTGCCAGCAGTCCACGTTTTATGGGACAGTTACATTTT. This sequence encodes CASSPRFMGQLHF.

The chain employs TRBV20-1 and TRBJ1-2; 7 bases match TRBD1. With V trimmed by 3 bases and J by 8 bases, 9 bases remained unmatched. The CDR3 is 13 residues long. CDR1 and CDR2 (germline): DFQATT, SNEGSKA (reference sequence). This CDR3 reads CSASKGGGRGYTF. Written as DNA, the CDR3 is TGCAGTGCTAGTAAAGGGGGCGGACGAGGCTACACCTTC.

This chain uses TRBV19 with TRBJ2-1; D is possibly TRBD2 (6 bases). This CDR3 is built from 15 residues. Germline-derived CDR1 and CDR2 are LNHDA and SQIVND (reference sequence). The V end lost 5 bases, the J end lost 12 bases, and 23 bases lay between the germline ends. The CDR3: CASSPGTSQRVTQFF. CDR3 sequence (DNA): TGTGCCAGTAGTCCCGGGACGTCCCAGCGGGTAACGCAGTTCTTC. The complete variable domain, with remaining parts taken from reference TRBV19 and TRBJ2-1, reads DGGITQSPKYLFRKEGQNVTLSCEQNLNHDAMYWYRQDPGQGLRLIYYSQIVNDFQKGDIAEGYSVSREKKESFPLTVTSAQKNPTAFYLCASSPGTSQRVTQFFGPGTRLTVL.

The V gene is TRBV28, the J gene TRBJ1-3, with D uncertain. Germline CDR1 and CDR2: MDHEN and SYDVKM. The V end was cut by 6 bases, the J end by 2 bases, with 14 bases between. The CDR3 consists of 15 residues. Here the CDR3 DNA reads TGTGCCAGCAGCGGGCCTCGGGGAACTGGAAACACCATATATTTT. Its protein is CASSGPRGTGNTIYF.

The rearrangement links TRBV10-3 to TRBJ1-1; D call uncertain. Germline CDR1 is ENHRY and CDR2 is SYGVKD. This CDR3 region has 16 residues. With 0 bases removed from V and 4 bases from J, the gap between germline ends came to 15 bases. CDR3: CAISESPVVRGTEAFF. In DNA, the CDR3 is TGTGCCATCAGTGAGTCGCCGGTTGTACGTGGCACTGAAGCTTTCTTT.

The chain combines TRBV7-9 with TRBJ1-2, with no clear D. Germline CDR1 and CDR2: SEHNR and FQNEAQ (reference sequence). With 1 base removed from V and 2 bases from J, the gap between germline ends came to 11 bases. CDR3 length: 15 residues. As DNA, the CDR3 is TGTGCCAGCAGCTTAGTAGAGGCTGCGAACTATGGCTACACCTTC. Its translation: CASSLVEAANYGYTF. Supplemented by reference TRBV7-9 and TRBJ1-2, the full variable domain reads DTGVSQNPRHKITKRGQNVTFRCDPISEHNRLYWYRQTLGQGPEFLTYFQNEAQLEKSRLLSDRFSAERPKGSFSTLEIQRTEQGDSAMYLCASSLVEAANYGYTFGSGTRLTVV.

The CDR3 spells CASSLINSGNTIYF. CDR3 nucleotides: TGTGCCAGCAGCTTAATTAACTCTGGAAACACCATATATTTT. The rearrangement joins TRBV7-6 to TRBJ1-3; no clear D gene. Looked up from germline, CDR1 is SGHVS and CDR2 is FNYEAQ. This CDR3 is 14 amino acids long. V was pared by 2 bases and J by 0 bases, with 5 bases between.

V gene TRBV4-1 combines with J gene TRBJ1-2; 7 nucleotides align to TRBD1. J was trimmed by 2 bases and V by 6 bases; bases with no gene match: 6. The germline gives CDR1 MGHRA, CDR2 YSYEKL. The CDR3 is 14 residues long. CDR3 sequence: CASRGGQQNYGYTF. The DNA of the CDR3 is TGCGCCAGCAGAGGGGGACAGCAGAACTATGGCTACACCTTC.